These T cell receptor beta chains were read from a single sample in a study of cytomegalovirus exposure and HLA in healthy donors. Generated by immunoSEQ multiplex PCR, the TCRdb table keeps only in-frame clones and is missing some. The sample contains more than 140,000 clones, around 79% of which appear only once. Sample: PBMCs. The receptor source for this set is a male donor in good health and CMV-seronegative. Each CDR3 is given with its conserved first and last residue. A D gene is named only where the DNA matches it firmly. A row's size may be missing; if present it is once, few, many or a size class.

D gene | clone size | J gene | V gene | CDR3 protein | CDR3 DNA
TRBD1 | NA | TRBJ2-2 | TRBV19 | CASSIRQGAGELFF | TGTGCCAGTAGTATAAGACAGGGTGCCGGGGAGCTGTTTTTT
NA | few | TRBJ2-7 | TRBV30 | CAWRPPGLHEQYF | TGTGCCTGGAGACCCCCTGGGCTGCACGAGCAGTACTTC
TRBD2 | few | TRBJ2-2 | TRBV11-2 | CASSLVAGGNTGELFF | TGTGCCAGCAGCTTAGTAGCGGGGGGGAACACCGGGGAGCTGTTTTTT
NA | few | TRBJ1-1 | TRBV5-1 | CASGLGSGTEAFF | TGCGCCAGCGGTTTGGGGTCGGGCACTGAAGCTTTCTTT
NA | NA | TRBJ1-2 | TRBV7-9 | CASSPRGGWNGYTF | TGTGCCAGCAGCCCCCGGGGGGGGTGGAATGGCTACACCTTC
NA | NA | TRBJ2-1 | TRBV10-1 | CASSEPPCLREQFF | TGCGCCAGCAGTGAGCCGCCTTGTCTGCGGGAGCAGTTCTTC
TRBD1 | NA | TRBJ1-4 | TRBV10-3 | CAIKGAANEKLFF | TGTGCCATCAAGGGGGCGGCTAATGAAAAACTGTTTTTT
NA | NA | TRBJ2-2 | TRBV2 | CASSDQSGGANTGELFF | TGTGCCAGCAGTGACCAATCCGGGGGAGCGAACACCGGGGAGCTGTTTTTT
TRBD2 | NA | TRBJ2-7 | TRBV9 | CASSSPGTSDEQYF | TGTGCCAGCAGCAGTCCGGGGACTAGCGACGAGCAGTACTTC
TRBD1 | NA | TRBJ1-5 | TRBV27 | CASSFKGAYSNQPQHF | TGTGCCAGCAGTTTTAAGGGGGCGTATAGCAATCAGCCCCAGCATTTT
TRBD2 | NA | TRBJ2-3 | TRBV4-1 | CASSPLAGVDTQYF | TGCGCCAGCAGCCCCCTAGCGGGAGTAGATACGCAGTATTTT
TRBD2 | NA | TRBJ2-1 | TRBV7-8 | CASSPGLAGGPTYNEQFF | TGTGCCAGCAGCCCCGGACTAGCGGGGGGGCCTACCTACAATGAGCAGTTCTTC
TRBD1 | NA | TRBJ2-7 | TRBV7-9 | CASSFKGTGIHEQYF | TGTGCCAGCAGTTTTAAGGGGACAGGGATCCACGAGCAGTACTTC
NA | NA | TRBJ1-2 | TRBV7-9 | CASSLSSAGPRGGYTF | TGTGCCAGCAGCTTAAGCTCAGCAGGGCCAAGGGGAGGCTACACCTTC
NA | NA | TRBJ2-5 | TRBV7-9 | CASSHSRSQETQYF | TGTGCCAGCAGTCACTCGCGGAGCCAAGAGACCCAGTACTTC
TRBD2 | NA | TRBJ2-5 | TRBV7-7 | CASSSGLAKETQYF | TGTGCCAGCAGCTCGGGACTAGCGAAAGAGACCCAGTACTTC
NA | NA | TRBJ1-1 | TRBV7-8 | CASSVGLTGWDTEAFF | TGTGCCAGCAGCGTGGGACTCACTGGGTGGGACACTGAAGCTTTCTTT
NA | NA | TRBJ2-7 | TRBV5-6 | CASSLVTGIEQYF | TGTGCCAGCAGCTTGGTAACGGGTATCGAGCAGTACTTC
NA | NA | TRBJ2-2 | TRBV18 | CASSPGLLNTGELFF | TGTGCCAGCTCACCGGGACTCTTGAACACCGGGGAGCTGTTTTTT
NA | few | TRBJ1-6 | TRBV21-1 | CASPAGQINSPLHF | TGTGCCAGTCCCGCGGGACAGATAAATTCACCCCTCCACTTT
TRBD1 | NA | TRBJ2-2 | TRBV18 | CASSPERGPTNTGELFF | TGTGCCAGCTCACCGGAAAGGGGGCCAACCAACACCGGGGAGCTGTTTTTT
NA | NA | TRBJ2-7 | TRBV5-5 | CASSSGLPERYEQYF | TGTGCCAGCAGCTCGGGACTCCCAGAACGATACGAGCAGTACTTC
NA | NA | TRBJ1-3 | TRBV11-3 | CASSFRSGNTIYF | TGTGCCAGCAGCTTCCGGTCGGGAAACACCATATATTTT
NA | NA | TRBJ2-2 | TRBV7-7 | CASSLDGGTGELFF | TGTGCCAGCAGCTTAGATGGGGGGACCGGGGAGCTGTTTTTT
NA | once | TRBJ1-4 | TRBV19 | CASRVATNEKLFF | TGTGCCAGTCGAGTTGCAACTAATGAAAAACTGTTTTTT
TRBD1 | NA | TRBJ1-3 | TRBV11-2 | CASSWDRVANTIYF | TGTGCCAGCAGCTGGGACAGGGTGGCGAACACCATATATTTT
TRBD1 | NA | TRBJ1-2 | TRBV6-5 | CASSGQGYGYTF | TGTGCCAGCAGTGGACAGGGATATGGCTACACCTTC
NA | NA | TRBJ2-3 | TRBV9 | CASSTTSTDTQYF | TGTGCCAGCAGCACCACTAGCACAGATACGCAGTATTTT
TRBD1 | NA | TRBJ2-1 | TRBV7-3 | CASSWDRENEQFF | TGTGCCAGCAGCTGGGACAGGGAGAATGAGCAGTTCTTC
NA | once | TRBJ2-1 | TRBV9 | CASSAGGGQNYNEQFF | TGTGCCAGCAGCGCCGGGGGGGGACAGAACTACAATGAGCAGTTCTTC
TRBD1 | NA | TRBJ1-5 | TRBV28 | CASSPWDRGWQPQHF | TGTGCCAGCAGTCCCTGGGACAGGGGTTGGCAGCCCCAGCATTTT
NA | few | TRBJ1-1 | TRBV6-1 | CASSAKQASTTEAFF | TGTGCCAGCAGTGCTAAGCAGGCGAGTACCACTGAAGCTTTCTTT
NA | NA | TRBJ1-1 | TRBV6-1 | CASSRGGTEAFF | TGTGCCAGCAGTCGGGGGGGCACTGAAGCTTTCTTT
TRBD1 | NA | TRBJ2-7 | TRBV5-1 | CASSWAGGDEQYF | TGCGCCAGCAGCTGGGCAGGGGGCGACGAGCAGTACTTC
NA | NA | TRBJ1-1 | TRBV6-1 | CASRADRNTEAFF | TGTGCCAGCAGAGCAGACAGGAACACTGAAGCTTTCTTT
TRBD1 | once | TRBJ1-6 | TRBV5-4 | CASSLEETGGASNSPLHF | TGTGCCAGCAGCTTGGAAGAGACAGGGGGAGCCTCTAATTCACCCCTCCACTTT
TRBD2 | NA | TRBJ2-7 | TRBV11-2 | CASSFRLAGSSYEQYF | TGTGCCAGCAGCTTCCGACTAGCGGGGAGCTCCTACGAGCAGTACTTC
TRBD1 | NA | TRBJ1-5 | TRBV30 | CAWSYGKQGNSNQPQHF | TGTGCCTGGAGTTACGGAAAACAGGGGAATAGCAATCAGCCCCAGCATTTT
NA | NA | TRBJ1-2 | TRBV18 | CASSPSLGNYGYTF | TGTGCCAGCTCACCATCCTTGGGCAACTATGGCTACACCTTC
TRBD2 | NA | TRBJ2-2 | TRBV30 | CAWSVLVAGATGELFF | TGTGCCTGGAGTGTACTGGTAGCGGGAGCAACCGGGGAGCTGTTTTTT
TRBD2 | NA | TRBJ2-7 | TRBV14 | CASSRRLAGGPISPPYEQYF | TGTGCCAGCAGCCGCCGACTAGCGGGAGGGCCTATCAGTCCCCCCTACGAGCAGTACTTC
TRBD2 | NA | TRBJ2-1 | TRBV11-2 | CASSLGPLAGQQFF | TGTGCCAGCAGCTTGGGCCCGCTAGCGGGACAGCAGTTCTTC
NA | NA | TRBJ2-7 | TRBV9 | CASSPGGYEQYF | TGTGCCAGCAGCCCCGGGGGCTACGAGCAGTACTTC
NA | NA | TRBJ2-2 | TRBV18 | CASSVAETGELFF | TGTGCCAGCTCAGTGGCGGAAACCGGGGAGCTGTTTTTT
NA | NA | TRBJ2-5 | TRBV7-2 | CASGTMAGGAETQYF | TGTGCCAGTGGGACGATGGCTGGGGGCGCAGAGACCCAGTACTTC